The sequence of this T cell receptor beta chain was determined in a study of blood T cell repertoires in COVID-19. Data came from immunoSEQ multiplex PCR; TCRdb stores just in-frame clones and leaves some out. The sample has some 250,000 clones, more than 75% seen once. V gave up 3 bases and J gave up 8 bases; unmatched junction bases: 8. The CDR3 is 16 residues long. The germline V gene has CDR1 KGHDR and CDR2 SFDVKD. The rearrangement joins TRBV24-1 to TRBJ2-1, with 11 bases aligning to TRBD2. This clonotype was obtained from a middle-aged woman who had recovered from COVID-19. The sequencing input was peripheral blood. For the CDR3, the DNA is TGTGCCACCAGTGATCCGGGGACTAGCGGACCACATGAGCAGTTCTTC. Translated: CATSDPGTSGPHEQFF.